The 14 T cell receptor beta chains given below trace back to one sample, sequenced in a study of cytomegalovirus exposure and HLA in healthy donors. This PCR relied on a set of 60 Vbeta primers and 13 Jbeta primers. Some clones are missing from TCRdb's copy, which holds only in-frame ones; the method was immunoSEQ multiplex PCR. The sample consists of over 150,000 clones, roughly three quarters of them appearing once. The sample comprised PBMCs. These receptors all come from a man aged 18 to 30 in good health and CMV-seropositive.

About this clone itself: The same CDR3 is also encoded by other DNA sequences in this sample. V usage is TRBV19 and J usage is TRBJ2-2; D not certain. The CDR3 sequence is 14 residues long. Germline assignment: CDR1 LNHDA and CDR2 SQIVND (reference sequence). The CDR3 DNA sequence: TGTGCGGCACGGCTAGTCATAGACACCGGGGAGCTGTTTTTT. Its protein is CAARLVIDTGELFF.

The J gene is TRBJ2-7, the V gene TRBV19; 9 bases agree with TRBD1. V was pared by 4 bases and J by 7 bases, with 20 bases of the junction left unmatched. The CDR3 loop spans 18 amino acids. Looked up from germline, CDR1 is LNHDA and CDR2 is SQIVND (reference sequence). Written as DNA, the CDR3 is TGTGCCAGTAGTAGTGCCGCCCTCCCGGGACAGGGAAATCTGGAGCAGTACTTC. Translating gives CASSSAALPGQGNLEQYF.

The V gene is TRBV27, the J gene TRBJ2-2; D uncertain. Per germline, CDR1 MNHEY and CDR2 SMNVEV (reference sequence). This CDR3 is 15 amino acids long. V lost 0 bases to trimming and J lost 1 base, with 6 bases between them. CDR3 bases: TGTGCCAGCAGTTTATCGGCAGAGAACACCGGGGAGCTGTTTTTT. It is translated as CASSLSAENTGELFF.

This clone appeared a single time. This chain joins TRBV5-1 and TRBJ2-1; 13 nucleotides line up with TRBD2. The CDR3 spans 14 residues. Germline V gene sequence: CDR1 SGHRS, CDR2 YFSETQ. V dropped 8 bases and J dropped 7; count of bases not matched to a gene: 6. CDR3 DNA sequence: TGCGCCAGTAAACCGGGACTAGCGGGGAATGAGCAGTTCTTC. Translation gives CASKPGLAGNEQFF.

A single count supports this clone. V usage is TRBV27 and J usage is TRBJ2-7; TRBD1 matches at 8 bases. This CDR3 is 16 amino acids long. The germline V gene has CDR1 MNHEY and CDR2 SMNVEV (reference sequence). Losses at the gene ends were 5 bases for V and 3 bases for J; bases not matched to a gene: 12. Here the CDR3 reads CASSPHRTGKDYEQYF. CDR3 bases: TGTGCCAGCAGTCCTCACCGGACAGGGAAAGACTACGAGCAGTACTTC.

The CDR3 loop is CASSIESGQGHYGYTF. Here the CDR3 DNA reads TGTGCCAGTAGTATAGAATCCGGACAGGGTCACTATGGCTACACCTTC. The chain couples TRBV19 to TRBJ1-2; 8 bases agree with TRBD1. CDR3 length equals 16 residues. The V and J ends lost 0 bases and 3 bases, in that order; junction bases with no gene match: 6. Germline CDR1 and CDR2: LNHDA and SQIVND (reference sequence).

CDR3 nucleotide sequence: TGTGCCAGCAGCCGGGATTCACCCCTCCACTTT. Protein sequence: CASSRDSPLHF. The rearrangement uses TRBV25-1 and TRBJ1-6; D not resolved. Trimming shortened V by 6 bases and J by 8 bases, and 5 bases separated the two germline ends. The CDR3 spans 11 residues. Germline V gene sequence: CDR1 MGHDK, CDR2 SYGVNS.

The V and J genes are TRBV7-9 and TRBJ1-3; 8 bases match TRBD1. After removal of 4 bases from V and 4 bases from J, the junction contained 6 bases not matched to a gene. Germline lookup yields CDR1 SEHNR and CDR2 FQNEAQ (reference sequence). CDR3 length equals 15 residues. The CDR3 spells CASSSSGGPGNTIYF. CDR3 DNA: TGTGCCAGCAGCTCATCAGGGGGCCCGGGAAACACCATATATTTT.

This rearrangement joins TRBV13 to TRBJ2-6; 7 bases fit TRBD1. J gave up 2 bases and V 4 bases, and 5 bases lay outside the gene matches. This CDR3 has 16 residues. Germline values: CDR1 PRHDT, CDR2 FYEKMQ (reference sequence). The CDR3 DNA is TGTGCCAGCAGCTCCACAGGGGATACTGGGGCCAACGTCCTGACTTTC. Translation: CASSSTGDTGANVLTF.

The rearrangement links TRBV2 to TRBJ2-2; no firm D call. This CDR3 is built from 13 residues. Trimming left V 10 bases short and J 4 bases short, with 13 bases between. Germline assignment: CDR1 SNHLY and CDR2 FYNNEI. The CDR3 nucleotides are TGTGCCACCAGGAGAGCCACCACCGGGGAGCTGTTTTTT. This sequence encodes CATRRATTGELFF.

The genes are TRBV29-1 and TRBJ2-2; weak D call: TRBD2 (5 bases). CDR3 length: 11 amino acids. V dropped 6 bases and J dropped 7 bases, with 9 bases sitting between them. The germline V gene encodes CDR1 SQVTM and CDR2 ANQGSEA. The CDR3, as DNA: TGCAGCGTAGGGAGACACGGGGAGCTGTTTTTT. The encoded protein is CSVGRHGELFF.

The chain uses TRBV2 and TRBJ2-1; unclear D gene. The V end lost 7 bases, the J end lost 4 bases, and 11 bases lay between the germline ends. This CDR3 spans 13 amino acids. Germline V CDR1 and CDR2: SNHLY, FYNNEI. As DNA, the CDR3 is TGTGCCAGCACGGTGGCACTATACAATGAGCAGTTCTTC. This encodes CASTVALYNEQFF.

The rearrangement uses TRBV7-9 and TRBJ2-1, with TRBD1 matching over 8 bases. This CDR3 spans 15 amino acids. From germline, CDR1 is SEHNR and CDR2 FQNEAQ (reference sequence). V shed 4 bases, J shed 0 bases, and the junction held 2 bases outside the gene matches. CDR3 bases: TGTGCCAGCAGCTCGGACAGGGTCTCCTACAATGAGCAGTTCTTC. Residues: CASSSDRVSYNEQFF. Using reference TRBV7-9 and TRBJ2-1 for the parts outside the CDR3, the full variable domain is DTGVSQNPRHKITKRGQNVTFRCDPISEHNRLYWYRQTLGQGPEFLTYFQNEAQLEKSRLLSDRFSAERPKGSFSTLEIQRTEQGDSAMYLCASSSDRVSYNEQFFGPGTRLTVL.

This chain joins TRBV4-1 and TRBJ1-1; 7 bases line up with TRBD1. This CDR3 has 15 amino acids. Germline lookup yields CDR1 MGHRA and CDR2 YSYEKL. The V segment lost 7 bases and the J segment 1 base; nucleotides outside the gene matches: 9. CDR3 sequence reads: CASNSRTGRNTEAFF. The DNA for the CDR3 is TGCGCCAGCAATTCTCGGACAGGCCGGAACACTGAAGCTTTCTTT.